This passage covers 22 T cell receptor beta chains from one sample sequenced in a study of control samples from healthy donors and cancer patients. Assay: immunoSEQ multiplex PCR; the TCRdb copy retains only in-frame clones and omits some. The profile covers roughly 90,000 clones, with roughly 93% appearing a single time and about 1.5% taken by the ten largest. Material for sequencing was blood. Source of these receptors: a woman younger than 45 in good health.

This chain uses TRBV18 with TRBJ1-6, with no clear D. Germline values: CDR1 KGHSH, CDR2 LQKENI. Trimming left V 4 bases short and J 9 bases short, with 16 bases between. This CDR3 spans 15 amino acids. The CDR3 region is CASSRNPNSGSPLHF. The CDR3, as DNA: TGTGCCAGCTCACGGAACCCCAATAGTGGTTCACCCCTCCACTTT.

The chain is built from TRBV7-3 and TRBJ2-2; no definite D call. Deletions cut 2 bases from V and 1 base from J, with 8 bases between. The CDR3 is 15 residues long. Germline CDR1 SGHTA, CDR2 FQGTGA. The CDR3 here is CASSLFGGNTGELFF. CDR3 DNA: TGTGCCAGCAGCTTATTTGGCGGGAACACCGGGGAGCTGTTTTTT.

The chain combines TRBV18 with TRBJ1-1; no clear D gene. Germline-derived CDR1 and CDR2 are KGHSH and LQKENI. Trimming took off 1 base at V and 0 bases at J, with 6 bases between the two ends. The CDR3 loop spans 14 amino acids. The CDR3 sequence is CASSPLVMNTEAFF. In nucleotides, the CDR3 is TGTGCCAGCTCACCACTGGTGATGAACACTGAAGCTTTCTTT.

This chain uses TRBV10-3 with TRBJ1-1; D gene unclear. Trimming took off 4 bases at V and 1 base at J, with 7 bases between the two ends. The CDR3 runs 13 residues. The V gene's germline CDR1 is ENHRY and CDR2 SYGVKD. CDR3 bases: TGTGCCATCAGTGTCAACGGGAACACTGAAGCTTTCTTT. It specifies CAISVNGNTEAFF.

The chain couples TRBV7-9 to TRBJ1-4; D is unclear. V shed 4 bases and J shed 8 bases, with 11 bases lying between them. Germline V gene lookup returns CDR1 SEHNR and CDR2 FQNEAQ (reference sequence). This CDR3 comprises 13 residues. CDR3 in DNA: TGTGCCAGCAGCTCGGAGGGTCGGGAAAAACTGTTTTTT. This sequence encodes CASSSEGREKLFF.

As concerns this clone: Compared with germline, one end of the junction differs, possibly owing to a read error. This CDR3 is CAGSVDGYNEQFF. The CDR3 nucleotides read TGTGCCGGCAGCGTAGATGGGTACAATGAGCAGTTCTTC. This sequence joins TRBV9 and TRBJ2-7; no clear D. The J call is doubtful: the DNA matches TRBJ2-1 better. The CDR3 is 13 amino acids. The V gene's germline CDR1 is SGDLS and CDR2 YYNGEE.

The rearrangement joins TRBV6-1 to TRBJ1-5; D is unclear. Germline CDR1 and CDR2: MNHNS and SASEGT. Trimming shortened V by 1 base and J by 1 base, and 8 bases separated the two germline ends. The CDR3 totals 15 residues. The CDR3 nucleotides are TGTGCCAGCAGTGAAGGGACGTTGAGCAATCAGCCCCAGCATTTT. It yields the protein CASSEGTLSNQPQHF.

The chain joins TRBV5-6 to TRBJ1-1; 7 bases map to TRBD1. The CDR3 totals 17 residues. Germline V gene data show CDR1 as SGHDT and CDR2 as YYEEEE. V shed 2 bases, J shed 0 bases, and the junction held 10 bases outside the gene matches. The CDR3 loop reads CASSFHRGLGMNTEAFF. In DNA, the CDR3 is TGTGCCAGCAGCTTCCACAGGGGATTGGGGATGAACACTGAAGCTTTCTTT.

This sequence joins TRBV28 and TRBJ2-7; TRBD2 agrees at 12 bases. Germline V lookup: CDR1 MDHEN, CDR2 SYDVKM. CDR3 length equals 17 residues. V lost 5 bases and J lost 0; bases outside the gene matches: 8. CDR3 in amino acids: CASSKTSGGPSSYEQYF. The CDR3 coding sequence is TGTGCCAGCAGTAAGACTAGCGGGGGCCCCAGCTCCTACGAGCAGTACTTC.

The V call is TRBV19, the J call TRBJ1-2, with 7 bases aligning to TRBD1. The V gene's germline CDR1 is LNHDA and CDR2 SQIVND (reference sequence). Trimming removed 6 bases from V and 4 bases from J; junction bases left unmatched: 5. The length of the CDR3 is 13 residues. The CDR3 DNA reads as TGTGCCAGTAGCCACCAGGGGGGCTATGGCTACACCTTC. This translates into CASSHQGGYGYTF. The full variable domain, rest sourced from reference TRBV19 and TRBJ1-2, is DGGITQSPKYLFRKEGQNVTLSCEQNLNHDAMYWYRQDPGQGLRLIYYSQIVNDFQKGDIAEGYSVSREKKESFPLTVTSAQKNPTAFYLCASSHQGGYGYTFGSGTRLTVV.

This chain joins TRBV5-6 and TRBJ2-7; D might be TRBD1 (10 bases). V lost 4 bases to trimming and J lost 4 bases, with 30 bases between them. The CDR3 extends over 19 amino acids. Per germline, CDR1 SGHDT and CDR2 YYEEEE. In nucleotides, the CDR3 is TGTGCCAGCAGCAGCTGGACAGGGGGAGTCGCGGGAGGGCCATACGAGCAGTACTTC. As protein: CASSSWTGGVAGGPYEQYF.

V usage is TRBV24-1 and J usage is TRBJ1-3; D call uncertain. CDR3 length: 13 residues. Trimming pared 9 bases from V and 0 bases from J, leaving 8 bases between. Per the germline V gene, CDR1 is KGHDR and CDR2 is SFDVKD. The CDR3 DNA is TGTGCCACCGGTTCCCACTCTGGAAACACCATATATTTT. This sequence encodes CATGSHSGNTIYF.

This chain uses TRBV2 with TRBJ1-5, with a weak D call TRBD1 (5 bases). The germline V and J ends were trimmed by 4 bases and 2 bases, with 15 bases remaining between them. The CDR3 consists of 16 residues. CDR1 is SNHLY and CDR2 is FYNNEI in the germline V gene. CDR3 residues: CASSVGQGVGNQPQHF. The CDR3 DNA is TGTGCCAGCAGTGTTGGGCAGGGTGTTGGCAATCAGCCCCAGCATTTT. The full variable domain, completed using reference TRBV2 and TRBJ1-5, is EPEVTQTPSHQVTQMGQEVILRCVPISNHLYFYWYRQILGQKVEFLVSFYNNEISEKSEIFDDQFSVERPDGSNFTLKIRSTKLEDSAMYFCASSVGQGVGNQPQHFGDGTRLSIL.

The chain is built from TRBV6-5 and TRBJ1-4; D not resolved. V lost 10 bases, J lost 6 bases, and 15 bases lay in between. CDR3 size: 13 residues. Looked up from germline, CDR1 is MNHEY and CDR2 is SVGAGI. CDR3 loop: CATVSGVDEKLFF. CDR3 DNA: TGTGCCACAGTGAGTGGGGTCGATGAAAAACTGTTTTTT.

This sequence joins TRBV11-3 and TRBJ2-7; no clear D gene. From germline, CDR1 is SGHNT and CDR2 YENEEA. Trimming stripped 2 bases from V and 2 bases from J, with 10 bases between. The length of the CDR3 is 14 residues. Here the CDR3 reads CASSLYPETYEQYF. CDR3 DNA: TGTGCCAGCAGCTTATATCCAGAAACCTACGAGCAGTACTTC.

The chain carries TRBV7-8 and TRBJ1-2; D is unresolved. V lost 2 bases, J lost 0 bases, and 19 bases lay in between. This CDR3 is 18 amino acids long. The V gene's germline CDR1 is SGHVS and CDR2 FQNEAQ. Written as DNA, the CDR3 is TGTGCCAGCAGCTTACAGAGAGTGAGGACCGCAACTAACTATGGCTACACCTTC. Translation gives CASSLQRVRTATNYGYTF.

This clone is a singleton in its sample. CDR3 in DNA: TGTGCCAGCAGCCAAGAGCCTTGGACTAGCGGGGGTGGAGATACGCAGTATTTT. As protein: CASSQEPWTSGGGDTQYF. The chain uses TRBV3-1 (or the pseudogene TRBV3-2) and TRBJ2-3; 13 bases are shared with TRBD2. V lost 0 bases to trimming and J lost 5 bases; unmatched junction nucleotides: 8. Germline V CDR1 and CDR2: LGHDT, YNNKEL (reference sequence). This CDR3 has 18 amino acids.

This chain joins TRBV11-3 and TRBJ2-7; 9 bases align to TRBD2. Trimming cost V 0 bases and J 4 bases; bases outside gene matches: 7. Germline V gene sequence: CDR1 SGHNT, CDR2 YENEEA. This CDR3 has 16 amino acids. The CDR3 sequence: CASSLDLESGRYEQYF. The DNA of the CDR3 is TGTGCCAGCAGCTTAGATTTGGAGAGCGGGAGGTACGAGCAGTACTTC.

J is TRBJ2-3 and V is TRBV18; 7 bases are shared with TRBD1. The CDR3 consists of 15 residues. Unmatched junction bases numbered 13, after V lost 5 bases and J lost 8 bases. From germline, CDR1 is KGHSH and CDR2 LQKENI. DNA of the CDR3: TGTGCCAGCTCATCGGAGAGCGGACAGGCCAGTACGCAGTATTTT. Residues: CASSSESGQASTQYF.

This chain links TRBV18 with TRBJ2-3, with 7 bases matching TRBD1. The J segment lost 1 base and the V segment lost 6 bases, leaving 10 bases of the junction unmatched. CDR3 length: 16 amino acids. Germline CDR1 reads KGHSH; CDR2 reads LQKENI. The CDR3 bases are TGTGCCAGCTCCCCCGGGAACAGGGGAGGCACAGATACGCAGTATTTT. Its translation: CASSPGNRGGTDTQYF.

V gene TRBV5-1 combines with J gene TRBJ2-2; 10 nucleotides align to TRBD2. The CDR3 is made up of 15 amino acids. The germline V gene encodes CDR1 SGHRS and CDR2 YFSETQ. V was pared by 4 bases and J by 1 base, with 1 base of the junction left unmatched. CDR3 in amino acids: CASSRLAGNTGELFF. The DNA of the CDR3 is TGCGCCAGCAGCCGACTAGCGGGGAACACCGGGGAGCTGTTTTTT.

This sequence joins TRBV4-1 and TRBJ2-5; maybe TRBD1 (6 bases). V lost 4 bases and J 2 bases, leaving 17 bases between the germline ends. Germline V gives CDR1 MGHRA, CDR2 YSYEKL. The CDR3 runs 16 residues. The CDR3 reads CASSRGQNSQQETQYF. CDR3 sequence (DNA): TGCGCCAGCAGCCGCGGACAGAATTCGCAACAAGAGACCCAGTACTTC.